One and the same sample provided the 3 T cell receptor beta chains below, sequenced in a study of tumor and adjacent non-tumor tissue in lung cancer. Three rounds of nested PCR, following a modified ARM-PCR protocol, produced the TCRbeta library. TCRdb passed the multiplex PCR reads through MiXCR, listing each CDR3 protein once. The sample records about 93,000 distinct CDR3 sequences, around 71% being singletons. RNA was extracted from bulk tissue without any cell sorting. Material for sequencing was lung tumor tissue. Every receptor here comes from a man aged 55-75 years with non-small cell lung cancer.

Comment on this clonotype: A junction end diverges from the germline sequence, so it may reflect a read error. The CDR3 coding sequence is TGCAGCGTTCGAGTGGGACAGTACTCTGGAAGCACCATATATTTT. This translates into CSVRVGQYSGSTIYF. The genes are TRBV29-1 and TRBJ1-3; 7 nucleotides agree with TRBD1. Per germline, CDR1 SQVTM and CDR2 ANQGSEA. The CDR3 length is 15 residues. The full variable domain, its missing parts supplied by reference TRBV29-1 and TRBJ1-3, is SAVISQKPSRDICQRGTSLTIQCQVDSQVTMMFWYRQQPGQSLTLIATANQGSEATYESGFVIDKFPISRPNLTFSTLTVSNMSPEDSSIYLCSVRVGQYSGSTIYFGEGSWLTVV.

Notes on this clonotype: A junction end diverges from the germline sequence, so it may reflect a read error. The chain recombines TRBV28 with TRBJ2-7; tentative D call: TRBD1 (6 bases). This CDR3 is 14 amino acids long. Germline V gene data show CDR1 as MDHEN and CDR2 as SYDVKM. The CDR3 region is CASRPQGISYEKYF. DNA of the CDR3: TGTGCCAGCAGGCCCCAGGGGATCTCCTACGAGAAGTACTTC.

This clonotype was detected once. The J gene is TRBJ2-5, the V gene TRBV12-3 or TRBV12-4; D is unresolved. The CDR3 is made up of 13 amino acids. The V and J ends lost 2 bases and 8 bases respectively, with 12 bases between them. CDR3 residues: CASSLSKQVTQYF. The CDR3 region has the DNA TGTGCCAGCAGTTTATCCAAACAAGTTACCCAGTACTTC.